The 22 T cell receptor beta chains reported below all come from one sample, sequenced in a study of blood T cell repertoires in COVID-19. Method: immunoSEQ multiplex PCR; TCRdb's copy keeps in-frame clones and lacks some. The sample has hundreds of thousands of clones, around 91% seen once; the top ten hold approximately 3.5%. The sample taken for sequencing was peripheral blood. Every receptor here comes from a woman aged 18-35 years who had recovered from COVID-19.

The rearrangement joins TRBV5-5 to TRBJ2-5; 7 bases map to TRBD1. Germline CDR1 is SGHKS and CDR2 is YYEKEE (reference sequence). With 6 bases clipped from V and 1 base from J, the junction kept 12 bases outside the gene matches. The CDR3 runs 16 residues. This CDR3 reads CASTGGKRAFQETQYF. CDR3 in DNA: TGTGCCAGCACAGGGGGTAAACGGGCCTTCCAAGAGACCCAGTACTTC. The entire variable domain, with the rest obtained from reference TRBV5-5 and TRBJ2-5, is as follows: DAGVTQSPTHLIKTRGQQVTLRCSPISGHKSVSWYQQVLGQGPQFIFQYYEKEERGRGNFPDRFSARQFPNYSSELNVNALLLGDSALYLCASTGGKRAFQETQYFGPGTRLLVL.

J is TRBJ1-1 and V is TRBV29-1; no clear D. There are 17 residues in the CDR3. V dropped 1 base and J dropped 1 base, with 19 bases sitting between them. Germline CDR1 and CDR2: SQVTM and ANQGSEA. CDR3 in DNA: TGCAGCGTTGAAGTTAATATTCCCAGAATTCAGAACACTGAAGCTTTCTTT. Translated, it gives CSVEVNIPRIQNTEAFF. Combining the CDR3 with reference TRBV29-1 and TRBJ1-1 gives the whole variable domain SAVISQKPSRDICQRGTSLTIQCQVDSQVTMMFWYRQQPGQSLTLIATANQGSEATYESGFVIDKFPISRPNLTFSTLTVSNMSPEDSSIYLCSVEVNIPRIQNTEAFFGQGTRLTVV.

The chain combines TRBV5-1 with TRBJ2-3, with TRBD2 matching over 8 bases. Trimming cost V 3 bases and J 1 base; bases outside gene matches: 7. Germline lookup yields CDR1 SGHRS and CDR2 YFSETQ. CDR3 length: 16 residues. CDR3 amino acids: CASSSAWREGTDTQYF. CDR3 nucleotide sequence: TGCGCCAGCAGCTCGGCTTGGCGGGAGGGCACAGATACGCAGTATTTT.

V gene TRBV10-2 combines with J gene TRBJ1-1, with 7 bases aligning to TRBD1. Germline CDR1 WSHSY, CDR2 SAAADI. The CDR3 is 15 amino acids. V lost 6 bases to trimming and J lost 3 bases; unmatched junction nucleotides: 10. The CDR3 bases are TGCGCCAGCAGGTCACGACAGGGTGCGGACACTGAAGCTTTCTTT. Residues: CASRSRQGADTEAFF.

In its sample, this clone was seen once. The rearrangement uses TRBV25-1 and TRBJ2-1; TRBD2 aligns across 10 bases. This CDR3 has 15 residues. With 6 bases clipped from V and 0 bases from J, the junction kept 2 bases outside the gene matches. Germline-derived CDR1 and CDR2 are MGHDK and SYGVNS. This CDR3 reads CASRLAGSSYNEQFF. The CDR3 DNA reads as TGTGCCAGCAGACTAGCGGGAAGCTCCTACAATGAGCAGTTCTTC.

The chain has TRBV5-3 and TRBJ2-6; tentatively, D is TRBD2 (6 bases). TRBV5-3 is filed as an ORF, its function uncertain. V was cut by 4 bases and J by 0 bases, with 20 bases left in between. The CDR3 loop spans 19 amino acids. The DNA of the CDR3 is TGTGCCAGAAGCCCACGGGACTTCCCATCCTACTCTGGGGCCAACGTCCTGACTTTC. This translates into CARSPRDFPSYSGANVLTF.

Comment on this clone: This sample includes further DNA sequences coding for the same CDR3. The gene calls are TRBV7-9 and TRBJ2-1, with 9 positions matching TRBD2. The CDR3 extends over 16 amino acids. Trimming cost V 1 base and J 7 bases; bases outside gene matches: 8. Per germline, CDR1 SEHNR and CDR2 FQNEAQ (reference sequence). The CDR3 region has the DNA TGTGCCAGCAGCTTAGGATTAGCGGGAGTTTCGAATGAGCAGTTCTTC. Residues: CASSLGLAGVSNEQFF.

The J gene is TRBJ1-2, the V gene TRBV11-2; D possibly corresponds to TRBD1 (5 bases). V was cut by 0 bases and J by 4 bases, with 6 bases left in between. Germline-derived CDR1 and CDR2 are SGHAT and FQNNGV. This CDR3 is 13 amino acids long. In DNA form, the CDR3 reads TGTGCCAGCAGCTTAGATACAGGCTATGGCTACACCTTC. It codes for CASSLDTGYGYTF.

The chain's CDR3 is CASSEYIAGGLNYGYTF. CDR3 DNA: TGCGCCAGCAGTGAGTATATCGCAGGGGGCCTTAACTATGGCTACACCTTC. This rearrangement joins TRBV10-1 to TRBJ1-2; 8 bases are a match to TRBD1. Germline values: CDR1 WNHNN, CDR2 SYGVQD (reference sequence). V lost 1 base, J lost 1 base, and 8 bases stayed unmatched. The CDR3 runs 17 residues.

This clone is a singleton in its sample. This chain uses TRBV15 with TRBJ1-4; D gene ambiguous. Trimming took off 1 base at V and 7 bases at J, with 13 bases between the two ends. The germline V gene encodes CDR1 LNHNV and CDR2 YYDKDF (reference sequence). The CDR3 runs to 15 residues. The CDR3 DNA reads TGTGCCACCAGCAGAGGAAATGGGAGGACTGAAAAACTGTTTTTT. Amino acids: CATSRGNGRTEKLFF.

This clone has just one count. The genes are TRBV20-1 and TRBJ2-5; D is unresolved. The V end was cut by 4 bases, the J end by 2 bases, with 5 bases between. Looked up from germline, CDR1 is DFQATT and CDR2 is SNEGSKA (reference sequence). The length of the CDR3 is 11 residues. The CDR3 reads CSATRQETQYF. The CDR3, as DNA: TGCAGTGCTACTAGGCAAGAGACCCAGTACTTC.

The chain recombines TRBV19 with TRBJ1-4; 9 bases are shared with TRBD1. The germline gives CDR1 LNHDA, CDR2 SQIVND (reference sequence). The CDR3 extends over 17 amino acids. Losses at the gene ends were 6 bases for V and 0 bases for J; bases not matched to a gene: 8. CDR3 in amino acids: CASSRGQGLPTNEKLFF. CDR3 DNA: TGTGCCAGTAGCCGCGGACAGGGGTTACCAACTAATGAAAAACTGTTTTTT.

The J gene is TRBJ2-2, the V gene TRBV11-3, with 8 bases matching TRBD1. The CDR3 is 16 amino acids. Germline V gene lookup returns CDR1 SGHNT and CDR2 YENEEA. Unmatched junction bases numbered 10, after V lost 5 bases and J lost 5 bases. The DNA for the CDR3 is TGTGCCAGCAGCCCCTGGGACAGGCGAGGGACCGGGGAGCTGTTTTTT. Translated, it gives CASSPWDRRGTGELFF.

The J gene is TRBJ2-2, the V gene TRBV9, with TRBD2 matching 10 bases. The CDR3 has 16 residues. The ends lost 3 bases at V and 5 bases at J; junction bases unmatched: 7. CDR1 and CDR2 from the germline V gene are SGDLS and YYNGEE. The CDR3 sequence: CASSALAGVSTGELFF. CDR3 DNA sequence: TGTGCCAGCAGCGCCCTAGCGGGAGTGTCAACCGGGGAGCTGTTTTTT.

The rearrangement links TRBV3-1 (or the pseudogene TRBV3-2) to TRBJ2-1; 8 bases are a match to TRBD2. The junction had 6 bases not matched to a gene; V was cut back by 1 base and J by 4 bases. Germline V gene data show CDR1 as LGHDT and CDR2 as YNNKEL (reference sequence). The CDR3 extends over 16 amino acids. The CDR3 DNA reads TGTGCCAGCAGCCAAGTCGAGACTAGCGTATACAATGAGCAGTTCTTC. It yields the protein CASSQVETSVYNEQFF.

The V and J genes are TRBV9 and TRBJ2-1; possibly TRBD2 for D (5 bases). CDR3 length: 15 amino acids. V lost 2 bases to trimming and J lost 3 bases, with 12 bases between them. Germline V gene sequence: CDR1 SGDLS, CDR2 YYNGEE. CDR3 bases: TGTGCCAGCAGCGTCTCGGGAAAGGTCTACAATGAGCAGTTCTTC. This encodes CASSVSGKVYNEQFF. The full variable domain, rest sourced from reference TRBV9 and TRBJ2-1, is DSGVTQTPKHLITATGQRVTLRCSPRSGDLSVYWYQQSLDQGLQFLIQYYNGEERAKGNILERFSAQQFPDLHSELNLSSLELGDSALYFCASSVSGKVYNEQFFGPGTRLTVL.

This clone appeared once. The chain employs TRBV19 and TRBJ1-2; TRBD1 is a possible D gene (5 bases). Trimming removed 0 bases from V and 7 bases from J, with 9 bases in between. Germline V gene data show CDR1 as LNHDA and CDR2 as SQIVND (reference sequence). The CDR3 consists of 13 residues. The CDR3 DNA follows: TGTGCCAGTAGTATAGAGGGGGGAAGTGGCTACACCTTC. Its translation is CASSIEGGSGYTF.

The rearrangement uses TRBV6-1 and TRBJ2-7; D might be TRBD1 (6 bases). Germline V gene sequence: CDR1 MNHNS, CDR2 SASEGT. V lost 2 bases, J lost 2 bases, and 13 bases lay in between. This CDR3 has 15 amino acids. CDR3 region: CASSESGTSAYEQYV. The CDR3 region has the DNA TGTGCCAGCAGTGAATCCGGGACATCCGCCTACGAGCAGTACGTC.

The sample holds one count of this clone. The chain couples TRBV20-1 to TRBJ2-3, with 10 bases lining up with TRBD2. CDR3 length: 16 amino acids. Losses at the gene ends were 3 bases for V and 2 bases for J; bases not matched to a gene: 8. Germline loops: CDR1 DFQATT, CDR2 SNEGSKA (reference sequence). CDR3 in DNA: TGCAGTGCTAGTGGGGCTAGCGGGAGTGCCACAGATACGCAGTATTTT. It specifies CSASGASGSATDTQYF.

The V call is TRBV18, the J call TRBJ2-1; 10 bases match TRBD2. This CDR3 has 15 residues. J gave up 7 bases and V 3 bases, and 6 bases lay outside the gene matches. Germline assignment: CDR1 KGHSH and CDR2 LQKENI. This CDR3 reads CASSPTLAGKNEQFF. CDR3 nucleotides: TGTGCCAGCTCACCGACACTAGCGGGAAAAAATGAGCAGTTCTTC. Using reference TRBV18 and TRBJ2-1 for the parts outside the CDR3, the full variable domain is NAGVMQNPRHLVRRRGQEARLRCSPMKGHSHVYWYRQLPEEGLKFMVYLQKENIIDESGMPKERFSAEFPKEGPSILRIQQVVRGDSAAYFCASSPTLAGKNEQFFGPGTRLTVL.

The CDR3, as DNA: TGTGCCAGCAGCGTATTCGGGAGGGCTGTCTACGAGCAGTACGTC. It is translated as CASSVFGRAVYEQYV. The V call is TRBV9, the J call TRBJ2-7; 8 nucleotides agree with TRBD2. The CDR3 runs 15 residues. Germline loops: CDR1 SGDLS, CDR2 YYNGEE. V shed 1 base, J shed 3 bases, and the junction held 6 bases outside the gene matches.

The J gene is TRBJ1-3, the V gene TRBV19, with 7 bases lining up with TRBD1. Unmatched junction bases numbered 5, after V lost 6 bases and J lost 0 bases. This CDR3 has 15 amino acids. Germline V gene lookup returns CDR1 LNHDA and CDR2 SQIVND (reference sequence). CDR3 residues: CASSRDSYSGNTIYF. CDR3 nucleotides: TGTGCCAGTAGCCGGGACAGCTACTCTGGAAACACCATATATTTT. The complete variable domain, with remaining parts taken from reference TRBV19 and TRBJ1-3, reads DGGITQSPKYLFRKEGQNVTLSCEQNLNHDAMYWYRQDPGQGLRLIYYSQIVNDFQKGDIAEGYSVSREKKESFPLTVTSAQKNPTAFYLCASSRDSYSGNTIYFGEGSWLTVV.